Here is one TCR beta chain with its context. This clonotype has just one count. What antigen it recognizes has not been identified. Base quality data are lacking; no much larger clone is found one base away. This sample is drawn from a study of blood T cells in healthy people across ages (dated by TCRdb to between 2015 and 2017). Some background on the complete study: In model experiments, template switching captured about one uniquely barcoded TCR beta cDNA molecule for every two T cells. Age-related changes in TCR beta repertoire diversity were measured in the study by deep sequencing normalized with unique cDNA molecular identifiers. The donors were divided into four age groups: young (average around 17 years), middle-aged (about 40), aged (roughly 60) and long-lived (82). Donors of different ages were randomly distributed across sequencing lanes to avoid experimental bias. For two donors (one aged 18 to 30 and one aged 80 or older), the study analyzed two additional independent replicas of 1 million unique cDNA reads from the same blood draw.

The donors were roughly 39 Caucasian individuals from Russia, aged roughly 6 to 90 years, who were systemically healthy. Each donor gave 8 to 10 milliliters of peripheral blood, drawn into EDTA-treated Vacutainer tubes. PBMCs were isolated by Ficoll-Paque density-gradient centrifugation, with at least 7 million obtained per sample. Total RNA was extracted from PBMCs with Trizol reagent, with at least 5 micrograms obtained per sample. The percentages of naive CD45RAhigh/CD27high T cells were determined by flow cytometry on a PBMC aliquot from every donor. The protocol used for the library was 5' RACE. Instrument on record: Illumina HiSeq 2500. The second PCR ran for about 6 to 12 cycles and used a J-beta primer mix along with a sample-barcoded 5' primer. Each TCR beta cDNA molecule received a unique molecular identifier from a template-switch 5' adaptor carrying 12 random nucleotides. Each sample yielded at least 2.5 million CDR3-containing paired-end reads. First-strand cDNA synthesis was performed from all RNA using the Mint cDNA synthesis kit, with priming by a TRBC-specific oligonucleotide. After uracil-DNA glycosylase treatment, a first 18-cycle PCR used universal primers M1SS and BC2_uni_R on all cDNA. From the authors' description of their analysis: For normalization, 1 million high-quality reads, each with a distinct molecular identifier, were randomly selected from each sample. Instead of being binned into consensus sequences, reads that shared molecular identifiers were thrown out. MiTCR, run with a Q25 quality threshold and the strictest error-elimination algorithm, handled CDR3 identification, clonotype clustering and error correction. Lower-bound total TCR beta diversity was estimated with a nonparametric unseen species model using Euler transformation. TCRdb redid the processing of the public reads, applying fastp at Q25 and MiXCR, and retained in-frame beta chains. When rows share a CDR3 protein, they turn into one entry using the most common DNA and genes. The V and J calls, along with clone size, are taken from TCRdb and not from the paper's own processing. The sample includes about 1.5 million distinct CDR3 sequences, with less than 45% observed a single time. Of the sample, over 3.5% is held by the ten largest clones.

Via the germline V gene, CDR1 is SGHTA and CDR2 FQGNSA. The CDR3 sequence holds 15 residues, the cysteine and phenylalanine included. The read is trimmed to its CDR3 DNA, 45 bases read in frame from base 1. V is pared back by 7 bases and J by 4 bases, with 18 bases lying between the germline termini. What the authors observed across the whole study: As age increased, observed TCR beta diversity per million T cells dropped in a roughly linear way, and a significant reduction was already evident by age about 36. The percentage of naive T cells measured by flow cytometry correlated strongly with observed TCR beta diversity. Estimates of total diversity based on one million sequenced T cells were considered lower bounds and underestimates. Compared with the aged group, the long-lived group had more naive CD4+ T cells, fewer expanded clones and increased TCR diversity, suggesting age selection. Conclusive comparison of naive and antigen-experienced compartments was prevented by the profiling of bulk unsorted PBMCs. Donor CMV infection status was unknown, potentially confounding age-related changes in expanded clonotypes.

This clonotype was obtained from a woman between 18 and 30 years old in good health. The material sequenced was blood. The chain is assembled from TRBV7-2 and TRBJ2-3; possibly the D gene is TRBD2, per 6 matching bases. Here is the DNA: TGTGCCAGCACCCCGCTTCTCACGGGGGCAGATACGCAGTATTTT. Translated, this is CASTPLLTGADTQYF.